This passage covers 16 T cell receptor beta chains from one sample sequenced in a study of T cell repertoires in cytomegalovirus infection. TCRdb called the reads again in MiXCR, with one record for every CDR3 protein. The data hold about 890,000 distinct CDR3 sequences, with approximately 32% observed a single time. Antigens for these TCRs are unknown. The sequencing here drew on cultured CD8+ T cells from PBMCs, taken from culture after CMV antigen stimulation. Every receptor here comes from a human donor in good health (CMV status not recorded). Some clones in this sample may be carry-over from other donors' samples.

As for this clonotype: Just one base apart from a much larger clone, this may be a read error. The chain combines TRBV7-2 with TRBJ2-3, with unresolved D. This CDR3 region has 11 residues. In germline, CDR1 is SGHTA, CDR2 FQGNSA. This CDR3 reads CVSSSLDTQYF. CDR3 nucleotide sequence: TGTGTCAGCAGCTCCTTGGATACGCAGTATTTT. The whole variable domain, filled in from reference TRBV7-2 and TRBJ2-3, reads GAGVSQSPSNKVTEKGKDVELRCDPISGHTALYWYRQSLGQGLEFLIYFQGNSAPDKSGLPSDRFSAERTGGSVSTLTIQRTQQEDSAVYLCVSSSLDTQYFGPGTRLTVL.

This clonotype was recorded many times. The chain is built from TRBV7-2 and TRBJ2-3; possibly TRBD2 for D (6 bases). The V and J ends lost 4 bases and 0 bases respectively, with 11 bases between them. Germline CDR1 is SGHTA and CDR2 is FQGNSA. The CDR3 runs 15 residues. The CDR3 sequence is CASSSLLASTDTQYF. CDR3 sequence (DNA): TGTGCCAGCAGCTCGTTACTAGCTAGCACAGATACGCAGTATTTT.

This clonotype came up a few times. This chain joins TRBV3-1 and TRBJ1-3, with D possibly matching TRBD1 (5 bases). Deletions cut 1 base from V and 4 bases from J, with 14 bases between. Germline assignment: CDR1 LGHDT and CDR2 YNNKEL (reference sequence). This CDR3 is 16 amino acids long. Here the CDR3 DNA reads TGTGCCAGCAGCCAAGCGATGGGGCCAGGAGGAAACACCATATATTTT. This encodes CASSQAMGPGGNTIYF.

This chain joins TRBV7-9 and TRBJ1-1; a possible D gene is TRBD1 (5 bases). The CDR3 runs 13 residues. The germline V gene has CDR1 SEHNR and CDR2 FQNEAQ (reference sequence). Trimming cost V 4 bases and J 6 bases, with 12 bases left between them. CDR3 residues: CASSSGVGAEAFF. The CDR3 DNA reads TGTGCCAGCAGCTCGGGGGTTGGCGCTGAAGCTTTCTTT.

This clonotype appeared many times. CDR3 sequence (DNA): TGTGCCAGCAGTTTTCAGCGGGTACGGGGCTACACCTTC. Translated: CASSFQRVRGYTF. The chain employs TRBV7-8 and TRBJ1-2; unclear D gene. V was trimmed by 6 bases and J by 8 bases, leaving 16 bases between them. Germline loops: CDR1 SGHVS, CDR2 FQNEAQ. The CDR3 covers 13 residues.

The J gene is TRBJ2-7, the V gene TRBV6-2 or TRBV6-3, with 8 bases identical to TRBD1. The CDR3 sequence is 17 residues long. V gave up 5 bases and J gave up 0 bases; unmatched junction bases: 12. The V gene's germline CDR1 is MNHEY and CDR2 SVGEGT. In DNA form, the CDR3 reads TGTGCCAGCAGTCCCAGGGGGACAGGTGCAGCCTCCTACGAGCAGTACGTC. Amino acids: CASSPRGTGAASYEQYV.

The chain links TRBV12-3 or TRBV12-4 to TRBJ1-2; the D is unclear. This CDR3 has 14 amino acids. V lost 7 bases and J lost 4, with 16 bases in between. CDR3 loop: CASTADGPGYGYTF. The CDR3 nucleotides read TGTGCCAGCACCGCTGACGGGCCGGGCTATGGCTACACCTTC.

This clonotype was detected a few times. The V call is TRBV27, the J call TRBJ1-1; 7 bases line up with TRBD1. The CDR3 length is 16 residues. CDR1 MNHEY and CDR2 SMNVEV come from the germline V gene (reference sequence). V was clipped by 2 bases and J by 5 bases; unmatched bases: 11. CDR3 in DNA: TGTGCCAGCAGTTTAAACTTCTGGGGACAGAGGACTGAAGCTTTCTTT. Translated: CASSLNFWGQRTEAFF.

This sequence joins TRBV27 and TRBJ1-6; tentative D call: TRBD1 (5 bases). V dropped 3 bases and J dropped 7 bases, with 7 bases sitting between them. The CDR3 is 13 residues long. The germline V gene encodes CDR1 MNHEY and CDR2 SMNVEV (reference sequence). This chain's CDR3 is CASSFGANSPLHF. The CDR3 nucleotides are TGTGCCAGCAGTTTTGGGGCAAATTCACCCCTCCACTTT.

This clonotype came up a few times. This chain links TRBV28 with TRBJ2-2; no clear D. The CDR3 totals 12 residues. Germline CDR1 is MDHEN and CDR2 is SYDVKM. V lost 7 bases to trimming and J lost 6 bases, with 9 bases between them. CDR3 nucleotides: TGTGCCAGCACTTGGTTCTCCGGGGAGCTGTTTTTT. Translation gives CASTWFSGELFF. The whole variable domain, filled in from reference TRBV28 and TRBJ2-2, reads DVKVTQSSRYLVKRTGEKVFLECVQDMDHENMFWYRQDPGLGLRLIYFSYDVKMKEKGDIPEGYSVSREKKERFSLILESASTNQTSMYLCASTWFSGELFFGEGSRLTVL.

This clonotype was recorded a few times. The gene calls are TRBV11-2 and TRBJ2-1, with D unclear. There are 17 residues in the CDR3. The V gene's germline CDR1 is SGHAT and CDR2 FQNNGV. Trimming left V 0 bases short and J 9 bases short, with 21 bases between. CDR3 amino acids: CASSLEGSLQIASEQFF. The CDR3 DNA sequence: TGTGCCAGCAGCTTAGAGGGCTCCCTCCAAATTGCGAGTGAGCAGTTCTTC.

V is TRBV11-2 and J is TRBJ2-3; TRBD1 aligns across 8 bases. The germline CDR1 and CDR2 sequences are SGHAT and FQNNGV. CDR3 length: 12 residues. J gave up 3 bases and V 10 bases, and 3 bases lay outside the gene matches. CDR3 nucleotide sequence: TGTGCCAACAGGACAGGGACAGATACGCAGTATTTT. Protein: CANRTGTDTQYF.

The chain combines TRBV19 with TRBJ1-5; D is ambiguous. The V end was cut by 1 base, the J end by 7 bases, with 11 bases between. The CDR3 extends over 14 amino acids. CDR1 is LNHDA, CDR2 SQIVND, per germline (reference sequence). For the CDR3, the DNA is TGTGCCAGTAGTATAGGAGGAAGTGGACAGCCCCAGCATTTT. Protein product: CASSIGGSGQPQHF.

The chain employs TRBV25-1 and TRBJ2-1; D uncertain. The V and J ends lost 0 bases and 0 bases respectively, with 12 bases between them. The CDR3 loop spans 17 amino acids. In germline, CDR1 is MGHDK, CDR2 SYGVNS. The CDR3 nucleotides read TGTGCCAGCAGTGAATACTTTGCCTCTAGCTCCTACAATGAGCAGTTCTTC. It yields the protein CASSEYFASSSYNEQFF.

The V call is TRBV6-2 or TRBV6-3, the J call TRBJ2-3; no definite D call. V was clipped by 5 bases and J by 5 bases, with 8 bases between them. CDR1 is MNHEY and CDR2 is SVGEGT in the germline V gene. The CDR3 is 12 amino acids. CDR3 sequence reads: CASSLLLDTQYF. CDR3 bases: TGTGCCAGCAGTCTCCTTTTAGATACGCAGTATTTT.

V gene TRBV5-8 combines with J gene TRBJ1-6; D remains ambiguous. The length of the CDR3 is 15 residues. Germline V gene data show CDR1 as SGHTS and CDR2 as YDEGEE. V gave up 0 bases and J gave up 0 bases, with 4 bases separating them. DNA for the CDR3: TGTGCCAGCAGCTTGGTTCGCTCCTATAATTCACCCCTCCACTTT. Translation gives CASSLVRSYNSPLHF. Using reference TRBV5-8 and TRBJ1-6 for the parts outside the CDR3, the full variable domain is EAGVTQSPTHLIKTRGQQATLRCSPISGHTSVYWYQQALGLGLQFLLWYDEGEERNRGNFPPRFSGRQFPNYSSELNVNALELEDSALYLCASSLVRSYNSPLHFGNGTRLTVT.